This record concerns one T cell receptor (beta chain) sequence. Its antigen is unknown. The sample has other DNA sequences that encode this CDR3 too. The source of the sample is a study of T cell responses to AZD1222 COVID-19 vaccine. Study results and caveats: In all cases, repertoires were sampled only after the peak T cell response. Spike was spanned by vaccine-associated CD4 TCRs, with dominance at 160-218 and 743-854. Baseline seropositivity characterized only a handful of AZD1222 recipients.

Recipients boosted at about 4 weeks or about 12 weeks are pooled. This CDR3 has 13 amino acids. CDR1 and CDR2 (germline): ENHRY, SYGVKD. The V end lost 6 bases, the J end lost 1 base, and 9 bases lay between the germline ends. Here immunoSEQ multiplex PCR was the method, and the copy in TCRdb shows in-frame clones only, minus some. Of 150,000 to 200,000 clones listed, approximately 94% were seen once; the top ten hold approximately 4.8%. The clonotype was recovered from an adult who received the AZD1222 COVID-19 vaccine. The chain links TRBV10-3 to TRBJ1-2, with TRBD1 as a possible D gene (5 bases). The sample in question was peripheral blood, obtained 28 days after the second AZD1222 dose. The CDR3 coding sequence is TGTGCCATCAGACAGGACCTTAACTATGGCTACACCTTC. Translation gives CAIRQDLNYGYTF.